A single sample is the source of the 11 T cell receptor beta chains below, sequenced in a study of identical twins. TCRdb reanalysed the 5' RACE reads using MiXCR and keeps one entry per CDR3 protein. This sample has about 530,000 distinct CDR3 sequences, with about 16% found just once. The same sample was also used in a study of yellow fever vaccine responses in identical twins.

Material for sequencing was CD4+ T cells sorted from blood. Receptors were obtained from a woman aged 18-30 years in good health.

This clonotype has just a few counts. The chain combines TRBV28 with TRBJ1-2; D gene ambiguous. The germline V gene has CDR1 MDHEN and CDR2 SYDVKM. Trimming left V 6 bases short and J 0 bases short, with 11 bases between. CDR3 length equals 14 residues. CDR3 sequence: CASRRGSPNYGYTF. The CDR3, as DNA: TGTGCCAGCAGGAGAGGATCACCTAACTATGGCTACACCTTC.

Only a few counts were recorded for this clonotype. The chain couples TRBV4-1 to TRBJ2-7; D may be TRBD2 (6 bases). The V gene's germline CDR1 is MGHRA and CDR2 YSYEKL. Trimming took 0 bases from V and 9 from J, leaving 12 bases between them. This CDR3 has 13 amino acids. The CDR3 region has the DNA TGCGCCAGCAGCCAAGAAGCGGGTACGTCGCAGTACGTC. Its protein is CASSQEAGTSQYV.

CDR3 protein: CSAREGTMTQYF. CDR3 nucleotides: TGCAGTGCTAGAGAGGGGACCATGACCCAGTACTTC. V is TRBV20-1 and J is TRBJ2-5; the D gene could be TRBD1 or TRBD2 (5 bases each). Germline V gene sequence: CDR1 DFQATT, CDR2 SNEGSKA (reference sequence). The CDR3 length is 12 residues. The ends were cut back, 0 bases at V and 7 bases at J, with 9 bases in the middle.

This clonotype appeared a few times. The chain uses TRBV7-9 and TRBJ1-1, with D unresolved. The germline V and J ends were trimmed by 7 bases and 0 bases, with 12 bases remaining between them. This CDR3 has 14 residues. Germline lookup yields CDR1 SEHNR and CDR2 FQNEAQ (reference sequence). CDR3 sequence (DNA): TGTGCCAGCAACCCAGGAGTTATGAACACTGAAGCTTTCTTT. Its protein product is CASNPGVMNTEAFF.

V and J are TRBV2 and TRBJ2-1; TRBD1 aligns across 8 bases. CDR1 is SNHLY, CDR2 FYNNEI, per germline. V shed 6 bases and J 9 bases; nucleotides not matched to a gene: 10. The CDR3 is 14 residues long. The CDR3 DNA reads TGTGCCAGCAGAGAGACTGGACAGGGCGGTGAGCAGTTCTTC. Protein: CASRETGQGGEQFF.

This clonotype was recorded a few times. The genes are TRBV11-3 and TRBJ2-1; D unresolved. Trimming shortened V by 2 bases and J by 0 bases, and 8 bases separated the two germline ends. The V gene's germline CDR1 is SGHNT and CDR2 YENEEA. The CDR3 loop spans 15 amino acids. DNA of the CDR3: TGTGCCAGCAGCTTAAGACACAGCTCCTACAATGAGCAGTTCTTC. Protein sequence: CASSLRHSSYNEQFF.

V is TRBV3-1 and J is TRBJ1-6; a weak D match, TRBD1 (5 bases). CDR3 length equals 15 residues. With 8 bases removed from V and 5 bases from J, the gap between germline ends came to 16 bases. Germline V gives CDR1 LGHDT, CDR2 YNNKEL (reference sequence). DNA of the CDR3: TGTGCCAGCGGCACAGGTATAGGAAATAATTCACCCCTCCACTTT. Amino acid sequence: CASGTGIGNNSPLHF.

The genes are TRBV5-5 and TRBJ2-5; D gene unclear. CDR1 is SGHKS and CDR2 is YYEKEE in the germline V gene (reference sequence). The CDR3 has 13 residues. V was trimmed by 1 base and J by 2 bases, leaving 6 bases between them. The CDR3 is CASSLLPQETQYF. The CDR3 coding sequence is TGTGCCAGCAGCTTGTTACCACAAGAGACCCAGTACTTC. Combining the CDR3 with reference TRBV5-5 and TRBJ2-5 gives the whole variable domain DAGVTQSPTHLIKTRGQQVTLRCSPISGHKSVSWYQQVLGQGPQFIFQYYEKEERGRGNFPDRFSARQFPNYSSELNVNALLLGDSALYLCASSLLPQETQYFGPGTRLLVL.

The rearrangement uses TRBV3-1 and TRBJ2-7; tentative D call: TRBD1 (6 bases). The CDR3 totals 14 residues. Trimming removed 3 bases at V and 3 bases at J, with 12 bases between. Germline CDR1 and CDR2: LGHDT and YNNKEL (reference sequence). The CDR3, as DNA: TGTGCCAGCAGCCACGCCGGACAGCTCTACGAGCAGTACTTC. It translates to CASSHAGQLYEQYF.

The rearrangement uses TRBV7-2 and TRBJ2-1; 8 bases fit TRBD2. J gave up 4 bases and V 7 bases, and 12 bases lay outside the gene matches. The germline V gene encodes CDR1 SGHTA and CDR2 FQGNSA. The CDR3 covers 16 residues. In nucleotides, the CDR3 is TGTGCCAGCACACCCCCGACGGCTAGCGGGTACAATGAGCAGTTCTTC. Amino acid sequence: CASTPPTASGYNEQFF.

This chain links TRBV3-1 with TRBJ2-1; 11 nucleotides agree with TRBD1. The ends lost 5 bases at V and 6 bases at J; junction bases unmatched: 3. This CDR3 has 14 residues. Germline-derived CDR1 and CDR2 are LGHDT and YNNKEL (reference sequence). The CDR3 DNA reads TGTGCCAGCAGCTATGGGACAGGGGGCAATGAGCAGTTCTTC. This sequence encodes CASSYGTGGNEQFF.